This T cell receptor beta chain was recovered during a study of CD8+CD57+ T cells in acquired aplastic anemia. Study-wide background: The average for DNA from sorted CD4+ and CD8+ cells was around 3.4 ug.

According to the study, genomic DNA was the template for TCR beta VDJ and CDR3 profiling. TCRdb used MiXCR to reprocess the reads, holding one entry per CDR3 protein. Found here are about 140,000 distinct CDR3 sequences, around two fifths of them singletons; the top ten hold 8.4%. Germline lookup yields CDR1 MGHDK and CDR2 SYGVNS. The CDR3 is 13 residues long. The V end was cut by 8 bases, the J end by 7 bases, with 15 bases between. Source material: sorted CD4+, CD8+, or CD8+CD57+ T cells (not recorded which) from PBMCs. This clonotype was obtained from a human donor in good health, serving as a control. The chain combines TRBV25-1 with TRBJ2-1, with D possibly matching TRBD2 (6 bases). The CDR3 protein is CASVLRGSNEQFF. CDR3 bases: TGTGCCAGCGTGCTCCGGGGGAGTAATGAGCAGTTCTTC.